This T cell receptor (beta chain) derives from a study of shared clonotypes between healthy human individuals. Positive CCR7 selection of CD45RO-negative cells yielded the naive CD8 cells, and terminally differentiated effector memory CD45RA+ cells were excluded. In germline, CDR1 is SGHDT, CDR2 YYEEEE. The CDR3 extends over 13 amino acids. V lost 6 bases to trimming and J lost 7 bases; unmatched junction nucleotides: 7. Sequencing was performed with immunoSEQ multiplex PCR; in TCRdb, only in-frame clones are kept and a portion is missing. The sample has around 2,000,000 clones; approximately 95% are singletons.

V is TRBV5-6 and J is TRBJ2-1; 7 bases align to TRBD1. Specimen: naive CD8+ T cells sorted from blood. The source of this sequence is a man aged 18 to 30 in good health. The CDR3 DNA reads TGTGCCAGCACCGGCCGCAGGGGGAATGAGCAGTTCTTC. Translation: CASTGRRGNEQFF.